This entry is about one TCR beta chain. Antigen unknown. The germline CDR1 and CDR2 sequences are MNHEY and SVGAGI. The CDR3 sequence is 11 residues long. The V and J ends lost 10 bases and 4 bases respectively, with 10 bases between them. This record comes from a study of OX40 agonist ivuxolimab in advanced cancers. At the level of the study: Patients were given ivuxolimab, an antibody that agonizes OX40 (CD134). Study results and limitations: It was also the case that some nonresponders had low normalized T-cell clonal expansion. The study observed clonal expansion of CD4+ and CD8+ blood T cells by week 6 at 0.1 to 3.0 mg/kg.

TCRdb's copy holds only in-frame clones and misses some; the assay was immunoSEQ multiplex PCR. The repertoire consists of more than 100,000 clones, with roughly nine tenths occurring once and the leading ten covering roughly 0.59%. This specimen was CD4+ or CD8+ T cells sorted from blood, taken in a trial of the OX40 agonist ivuxolimab. The receptor comes from an adult with an advanced solid tumor such as melanoma, head and neck, liver or kidney cancer. J is TRBJ1-2 and V is TRBV6-5; a weak D match, TRBD1 (5 bases). For the CDR3, the DNA is TGTGCCACCGGACACCCCTATGGCTACACCTTC. It codes for CATGHPYGYTF.